These 25 T cell receptor beta chains were sequenced from one sample in a study of control samples from healthy donors and cancer patients. Produced via immunoSEQ multiplex PCR; TCRdb's table is partial and in-frame only. The data show 82,000 or so clones, just under 95% seen once. The sequenced sample was blood. The origin of the receptors is a woman under 30 in good health.

This clone was counted a single time. The chain joins TRBV7-2 to TRBJ2-7; TRBD1 is a possible D gene (5 bases). The CDR3 runs 16 residues. Trimming removed 5 bases from V and 2 bases from J, with 19 bases in between. Germline-derived CDR1 and CDR2 are SGHTA and FQGNSA. CDR3 in DNA: TGTGCCAGCAGCCAGGATCTGGGCCAGGGAACCTACGAGCAGTACTTC. It codes for CASSQDLGQGTYEQYF.

J is TRBJ2-1 and V is TRBV6-4, with D possibly called TRBD1 or TRBD2 (6 bases each). This CDR3 is built from 15 residues. The germline V gene has CDR1 MRHNA and CDR2 SNTAGT. The V and J ends lost 8 bases and 2 bases respectively, with 16 bases between them. The CDR3 DNA reads TGTGCCAGCTCGGTAGTCGGGGGCGCCTACAATGAGCAGTTCTTC. As protein: CASSVVGGAYNEQFF.

On this clone: The sample holds other DNA sequences that translate to the same CDR3. The V and J genes are TRBV7-3 and TRBJ2-2; TRBD2 agrees at 9 bases. The germline CDR1 and CDR2 sequences are SGHTA and FQGTGA. Germline trimming cut 5 bases from V and 4 bases from J; bases unmatched to any gene: 5. CDR3 size: 15 residues. CDR3 sequence: CASSTAGGVTGELFF. The CDR3 coding sequence is TGTGCCAGCAGCACAGCGGGGGGTGTCACCGGGGAGCTGTTTTTT.

This chain links TRBV27 with TRBJ2-5, with TRBD1 matching 7 bases. J lost 3 bases, V lost 6 bases, and 10 bases had no gene match. Germline V gene sequence: CDR1 MNHEY, CDR2 SMNVEV (reference sequence). The CDR3 contains 15 residues. CDR3 nucleotides: TGTGCCAGCAGCGGATCCGGGACAGTGAAAGAGACCCAGTACTTC. It translates to CASSGSGTVKETQYF.

The genes are TRBV5-1 and TRBJ2-7, with D maybe TRBD2 (5 bases). The germline V gene encodes CDR1 SGHRS and CDR2 YFSETQ. V was cut by 0 bases and J by 3 bases, with 7 bases left in between. The CDR3 length is 13 residues. The DNA of the CDR3 is TGCGCCAGCAGCTTGGGGGCGGGCTACGAGCAGTACTTC. Amino acids: CASSLGAGYEQYF.

The chain links TRBV19 to TRBJ2-2; 8 positions agree with TRBD2. The CDR3 loop spans 17 amino acids. V shed 7 bases, J shed 4 bases, and the junction held 14 bases outside the gene matches. CDR1 LNHDA and CDR2 SQIVND come from the germline V gene (reference sequence). The CDR3 protein is CASTPPTGGAITGELFF. Written as DNA, the CDR3 is TGTGCCAGTACCCCCCCCACCGGGGGGGCCATCACCGGGGAGCTGTTTTTT.

V and J are TRBV7-2 and TRBJ2-7; 7 bases agree with TRBD1. Trimming at V came to 3 bases and at J to 0 bases, leaving 2 bases not matched to a gene. The germline V gene encodes CDR1 SGHTA and CDR2 FQGNSA. This CDR3 is 14 amino acids long. DNA for the CDR3: TGTGCCAGCAGCTTCCGGGACAGCTCCTACGAGCAGTACTTC. Translating gives CASSFRDSSYEQYF.

This rearrangement joins TRBV11-2 to TRBJ1-1; a possible D gene is TRBD1 (5 bases). Germline CDR1 reads SGHAT; CDR2 reads FQNNGV. The CDR3 extends over 16 amino acids. Trimming stripped 4 bases from V and 1 base from J, with 16 bases between. The CDR3 is CASSSVARGKNTEAFF. CDR3 bases: TGTGCCAGCAGCTCCGTAGCACGGGGGAAGAACACTGAAGCTTTCTTT.

The rearrangement uses TRBV28 and TRBJ1-2; tentative D call: TRBD1 (5 bases). Deletions cut 7 bases from V and 2 bases from J, with 11 bases between. The CDR3 has 13 amino acids. Germline assignment: CDR1 MDHEN and CDR2 SYDVKM. In DNA form, the CDR3 reads TGTGCCAGCATCCACCAGGGAAACTATGGCTACACCTTC. Its translation: CASIHQGNYGYTF.

The chain has TRBV28 and TRBJ2-5, with TRBD1 matching 7 bases. The CDR3 loop spans 16 amino acids. Germline V gene sequence: CDR1 MDHEN, CDR2 SYDVKM. With V trimmed by 5 bases and J by 4 bases, 13 bases remained unmatched. In DNA form, the CDR3 reads TGTGCCAGCAGTCCTCGGGTACACTACAGGGGAGAGACCCAGTACTTC. Its translation: CASSPRVHYRGETQYF.

The chain recombines TRBV28 with TRBJ2-3, with 8 bases aligning to TRBD2. The germline CDR1 and CDR2 sequences are MDHEN and SYDVKM. The CDR3 consists of 16 residues. Unmatched junction bases numbered 15, after V lost 5 bases and J lost 8 bases. DNA of the CDR3: TGTGCCAGCAGTACCCGGACTAGCAGGTCTGGTATTACGCAGTATTTT. The encoded protein is CASSTRTSRSGITQYF. Based on the CDR3 plus reference TRBV28 and TRBJ2-3, the full variable domain is DVKVTQSSRYLVKRTGEKVFLECVQDMDHENMFWYRQDPGLGLRLIYFSYDVKMKEKGDIPEGYSVSREKKERFSLILESASTNQTSMYLCASSTRTSRSGITQYFGPGTRLTVL.

This chain connects TRBV6-5 to TRBJ1-1, with TRBD1 as a possible D gene (6 bases). Trimming took off 9 bases at V and 5 bases at J, with 22 bases between the two ends. The length of the CDR3 is 15 residues. Germline V lookup: CDR1 MNHEY, CDR2 SVGAGI. In DNA, the CDR3 is TGTGCCAGTACCGAACGAGGGGGGCCGGGAACTGAAGCTTTCTTT. Its translation is CASTERGGPGTEAFF.

The CDR3 nucleotides read TGTGCCAGCAGTTCGAGGACAGGGGGGCGACCCCTCCACTTT. It codes for CASSSRTGGRPLHF. The chain joins TRBV6-5 to TRBJ1-6, with TRBD1 matching 10 bases. Trimming took 4 bases from V and 12 from J; bases not matched to a gene: 6. The CDR3 contains 14 residues. The germline V gene has CDR1 MNHEY and CDR2 SVGAGI.

The genes are TRBV14 and TRBJ1-2; a weak D match, TRBD1 (6 bases). With 0 bases removed from V and 7 bases from J, the gap between germline ends came to 15 bases. The germline CDR1 and CDR2 sequences are SGHDN and FVKESK. The CDR3 runs 15 residues. The CDR3 protein is CASSQDHWGQGGYTF. The CDR3 DNA reads TGTGCCAGCAGCCAAGATCATTGGGGGCAGGGTGGCTACACCTTC.

The chain uses TRBV10-3 and TRBJ2-7; tentative D call: TRBD2 (6 bases). CDR1 is ENHRY, CDR2 SYGVKD, per germline. V dropped 0 bases and J dropped 4 bases, with 13 bases sitting between them. There are 15 residues in the CDR3. CDR3 residues: CAISESGGNIYEQYF. The CDR3 nucleotides read TGTGCCATCAGTGAGTCTGGAGGGAATATATACGAGCAGTACTTC.

The J gene is TRBJ1-1, the V gene TRBV11-1; D is unresolved. V was cut by 0 bases and J by 5 bases, with 7 bases left in between. Germline V gene sequence: CDR1 SGHAT, CDR2 FQDESV (reference sequence). The length of the CDR3 is 13 residues. CDR3 sequence: CASSLASMTEAFF. The DNA of the CDR3 is TGTGCCAGCAGCTTAGCTAGTATGACTGAAGCTTTCTTT.

The chain has TRBV15 and TRBJ2-1; D is unclear. The CDR3 runs 15 residues. Trimming left V 7 bases short and J 1 base short, with 14 bases between. Germline CDR1 reads LNHNV; CDR2 reads YYDKDF (reference sequence). The CDR3 is CATTPSEDSYNEQFF. In DNA form, the CDR3 reads TGTGCCACCACACCCAGCGAGGATTCCTACAATGAGCAGTTCTTC.

The rearrangement joins TRBV27 to TRBJ1-6; no reliable D call. V lost 6 bases, J lost 0 bases, and 12 bases lay in between. CDR1 and CDR2 (germline): MNHEY, SMNVEV (reference sequence). This CDR3 comprises 16 residues. CDR3 in amino acids: CASSGRGSSYNSPLHF. DNA of the CDR3: TGTGCCAGCAGCGGGCGTGGGAGCTCCTATAATTCACCCCTCCACTTT.

The V and J genes are TRBV5-4 and TRBJ1-1, with 11 positions matching TRBD1. The germline V gene encodes CDR1 SGHNT and CDR2 YYREEE (reference sequence). The CDR3 covers 16 residues. V trimming: 5 bases; J trimming: 0 bases; junction bases outside the gene matches: 6. The CDR3 here is CASRGDRGVMNTEAFF. CDR3 DNA: TGTGCCAGCAGGGGGGACAGGGGGGTAATGAACACTGAAGCTTTCTTT.

V usage is TRBV5-8 and J usage is TRBJ1-5, with D hard to call. This CDR3 is built from 12 residues. Per germline, CDR1 SGHTS and CDR2 YDEGEE. V lost 5 bases to trimming and J lost 9 bases, with 12 bases between them. The CDR3 bases are TGTGCCAGCAGAAGGGCCTCGGGGCCCCAGCATTTT. This encodes CASRRASGPQHF. Combining the CDR3 with reference TRBV5-8 and TRBJ1-5 gives the whole variable domain EAGVTQSPTHLIKTRGQQATLRCSPISGHTSVYWYQQALGLGLQFLLWYDEGEERNRGNFPPRFSGRQFPNYSSELNVNALELEDSALYLCASRRASGPQHFGDGTRLSIL.

V gene TRBV9 combines with J gene TRBJ2-5; D is uncertain. Germline V lookup: CDR1 SGDLS, CDR2 YYNGEE. The CDR3 loop spans 15 amino acids. Trimming pared 0 bases from V and 6 bases from J, leaving 15 bases between. As DNA, the CDR3 is TGTGCCAGCAGCGTAGTTGGTGGGGTCGGAAAGACCCAGTACTTC. This translates into CASSVVGGVGKTQYF.

J is TRBJ1-5 and V is TRBV19; 8 bases agree with TRBD1. Germline lookup yields CDR1 LNHDA and CDR2 SQIVND (reference sequence). CDR3 length: 14 amino acids. V lost 5 bases to trimming and J lost 7 bases; unmatched junction nucleotides: 7. CDR3 region: CASSLTGVAQPQHF. Written as DNA, the CDR3 is TGTGCCAGTAGTCTGACAGGGGTAGCGCAGCCCCAGCATTTT.

This chain joins TRBV11-2 and TRBJ2-7; D might be TRBD1 (5 bases). Deletions cut 6 bases from V and 5 bases from J, with 11 bases between. From germline, CDR1 is SGHAT and CDR2 FQNNGV. This CDR3 is built from 12 residues. This chain's CDR3 is CASRAGFHEQYF. The CDR3 coding sequence is TGTGCCAGCAGGGCAGGGTTCCACGAGCAGTACTTC.

The chain carries TRBV28 and TRBJ2-1, with D maybe TRBD2 (5 bases). Trimming pared 7 bases from V and 5 bases from J, leaving 21 bases between. The CDR3 covers 16 residues. The germline CDR1 and CDR2 sequences are MDHEN and SYDVKM. In DNA, the CDR3 is TGTGCCAGCATCCCCGGCGGTGGCGGGTTACACAATGAGCAGTTCTTC. Protein sequence: CASIPGGGGLHNEQFF. Combining the CDR3 with reference TRBV28 and TRBJ2-1 gives the whole variable domain DVKVTQSSRYLVKRTGEKVFLECVQDMDHENMFWYRQDPGLGLRLIYFSYDVKMKEKGDIPEGYSVSREKKERFSLILESASTNQTSMYLCASIPGGGGLHNEQFFGPGTRLTVL.

This clone was picked up a small number of times. The chain recombines TRBV6-5 with TRBJ1-4; D is possibly TRBD1 (6 bases). Germline lookup yields CDR1 MNHEY and CDR2 SVGAGI. The CDR3 is 15 residues long. Trimming shortened V by 7 bases and J by 8 bases, and 20 bases separated the two germline ends. The CDR3 DNA sequence: TGTGCCAGCACCTCAGGCAGGGGAACGGGGGAAAAACTGTTTTTT. Protein: CASTSGRGTGEKLFF.